The 16 T cell receptor beta chains reported below all come from one sample, sequenced in a study of CD8 T cells in ankylosing spondylitis. TCRdb fed the 5' RACE reads into MiXCR, producing one record per CDR3 protein. The table shows 150,000 to 200,000 distinct CDR3 sequences, with 18% occurring only once. The sequenced sample was blood, either unsorted or a sorted T cell fraction (not recorded which). The source of these receptors is a male donor with ankylosing spondylitis or in good health (not recorded which).

Comment on this clonotype: This may come from a read error, since a much larger clone is one base off. The rearrangement uses TRBV11-1 and TRBJ2-1, with TRBD2 matching 11 bases. Unmatched junction bases numbered 5, after V lost 0 bases and J lost 7 bases. The V gene's germline CDR1 is SGHAT and CDR2 FQDESV (reference sequence). This CDR3 region has 16 residues. The CDR3 DNA follows: TGTGCCAGCAGCTTAGCGAAAACTAGCGGGAGAAATGAGCAGTTCTTC. Translation: CASSLAKTSGRNEQFF.

This clonotype was found many times. The V call is TRBV5-1, the J call TRBJ2-5, with 10 bases aligning to TRBD1. V lost 4 bases and J lost 5; bases outside the gene matches: 8. The CDR3 loop spans 15 amino acids. The germline CDR1 and CDR2 sequences are SGHRS and YFSETQ. The CDR3 DNA follows: TGCGCCAGCAGCGGAAGACAGGGGGCACGTGAGACCCAGTACTTC. It yields the protein CASSGRQGARETQYF. Combining the CDR3 with reference TRBV5-1 and TRBJ2-5 gives the whole variable domain KAGVTQTPRYLIKTRGQQVTLSCSPISGHRSVSWYQQTPGQGLQFLFEYFSETQRNKGNFPGRFSGRQFSNSRSEMNVSTLELGDSALYLCASSGRQGARETQYFGPGTRLLVL.

This clonotype was seen a handful of times. V and J are TRBV29-1 and TRBJ1-4; TRBD1 might be the D (6 bases). Trimming removed 3 bases from V and 8 bases from J, with 13 bases in between. This CDR3 has 13 amino acids. Germline V gene sequence: CDR1 SQVTM, CDR2 ANQGSEA. CDR3 coding DNA: TGCAGCGTTGAGGGGGGCGCGGGGGAAAAACTGTTTTTT. Translating it yields CSVEGGAGEKLFF. Complete variable domain (other parts from reference TRBV29-1 and TRBJ1-4): SAVISQKPSRDICQRGTSLTIQCQVDSQVTMMFWYRQQPGQSLTLIATANQGSEATYESGFVIDKFPISRPNLTFSTLTVSNMSPEDSSIYLCSVEGGAGEKLFFGSGTQLSVL.

This clonotype has ten or more counts. CDR3 coding DNA: TGTGCCAGCAGCCAAGTTACGACTAACTCCTACGAGCAGTACTTC. Its translation is CASSQVTTNSYEQYF. The chain carries TRBV3-1 and TRBJ2-7, with a tentative D call TRBD2 (5 bases). From germline, CDR1 is LGHDT and CDR2 YNNKEL (reference sequence). Trimming removed 1 base from V and 0 bases from J, with 10 bases in between. This CDR3 region has 15 residues.

Only a few counts were recorded for this clonotype. This sequence joins TRBV9 and TRBJ2-7; TRBD2 might be the D (6 bases). The germline V gene encodes CDR1 SGDLS and CDR2 YYNGEE. The CDR3 contains 15 residues. Trimming removed 5 bases at V and 1 base at J, with 16 bases between. The DNA of the CDR3 is TGTGCCAGCAGACGAGAGAGGGGACTGTCCTACGAGCAGTACTTC. As protein: CASRRERGLSYEQYF. Supplemented by reference TRBV9 and TRBJ2-7, the full variable domain reads DSGVTQTPKHLITATGQRVTLRCSPRSGDLSVYWYQQSLDQGLQFLIQYYNGEERAKGNILERFSAQQFPDLHSELNLSSLELGDSALYFCASRRERGLSYEQYFGPGTRLTVT.

This clonotype showed up many times. CDR3 bases: TGCAGTGCAGGACAGGGTGGCACTGAAGCTTTCTTT. Translation: CSAGQGGTEAFF. This chain connects TRBV20-1 to TRBJ1-1; 8 bases match TRBD1. This CDR3 is built from 12 residues. J gave up 4 bases and V 6 bases, and 4 bases lay outside the gene matches. Germline-derived CDR1 and CDR2 are DFQATT and SNEGSKA (reference sequence).

This clonotype was seen ten or more times. The V gene is TRBV28, the J gene TRBJ2-7, with D tentatively TRBD2 (5 bases). The ends were cut back, 9 bases at V and 3 bases at J, with 12 bases in the middle. The CDR3 runs 12 residues. Germline CDR1 and CDR2: MDHEN and SYDVKM. CDR3 bases: TGTGCCAGTTTAGCGTCTAGCTACGAGCAGTACTTC. Encoded protein: CASLASSYEQYF.

The rearrangement links TRBV7-9 to TRBJ2-7; 7 bases match TRBD1. The CDR3 extends over 17 amino acids. V shed 2 bases and J 0 bases; nucleotides not matched to a gene: 10. CDR1 and CDR2 (germline): SEHNR, FQNEAQ (reference sequence). CDR3 sequence (DNA): TGTGCCAGCAGCTTAAAGGGGGCGGCAGGATTCTCCTACGAGCAGTACTTC. Translating gives CASSLKGAAGFSYEQYF. Complete variable domain (other parts from reference TRBV7-9 and TRBJ2-7): DTGVSQNPRHKITKRGQNVTFRCDPISEHNRLYWYRQTLGQGPEFLTYFQNEAQLEKSRLLSDRFSAERPKGSFSTLEIQRTEQGDSAMYLCASSLKGAAGFSYEQYFGPGTRLTVT.

This clonotype was observed many times. The V call is TRBV18, the J call TRBJ2-3; a weak D match, TRBD1 (5 bases). CDR3 size: 16 residues. Germline values: CDR1 KGHSH, CDR2 LQKENI. V lost 2 bases and J lost 0, with 12 bases in between. The CDR3 DNA reads as TGTGCCAGCTCACCAAATAAAGGGGCTAGCACAGATACGCAGTATTTT. It yields the protein CASSPNKGASTDTQYF.

The J gene is TRBJ1-4, the V gene TRBV11-2; D perhaps matches TRBD1 (5 bases). Trimming removed 2 bases from V and 4 bases from J, with 11 bases in between. Germline V gene data show CDR1 as SGHAT and CDR2 as FQNNGV. The CDR3 runs 15 residues. DNA for the CDR3: TGTGCCAGCAGCTTAAGAGGGGACCGTAATGAAAAACTGTTTTTT. It codes for CASSLRGDRNEKLFF. Combining the CDR3 with reference TRBV11-2 and TRBJ1-4 gives the whole variable domain EAGVAQSPRYKIIEKRQSVAFWCNPISGHATLYWYQQILGQGPKLLIQFQNNGVVDDSQLPKDRFSAERLKGVDSTLKIQPAKLEDSAVYLCASSLRGDRNEKLFFGSGTQLSVL.

This clonotype occurred many times. The rearrangement joins TRBV20-1 to TRBJ2-7, with TRBD2 identical over 11 bases. The CDR3 spans 15 residues. Germline V gene sequence: CDR1 DFQATT, CDR2 SNEGSKA (reference sequence). Trimming at V came to 3 bases and at J to 0 bases, leaving 4 bases not matched to a gene. The CDR3 coding sequence is TGCAGTGCTAGGGGACTAGCGGACGACTCCTACGAGCAGTACTTC. It codes for CSARGLADDSYEQYF.

The V call is TRBV5-1, the J call TRBJ2-2; tentatively, D is TRBD2 (6 bases). The CDR3 spans 15 residues. V lost 4 bases to trimming and J lost 2 bases, with 12 bases between them. From germline, CDR1 is SGHRS and CDR2 YFSETQ. The DNA for the CDR3 is TGCGCCAGCAGCACCGGGACTGGAAACACCGGGGAGCTGTTTTTT. Its translation is CASSTGTGNTGELFF.

This clonotype was found many times. The chain has TRBV15 and TRBJ2-2, with a tentative D call TRBD2 (5 bases). The ends were cut back, 9 bases at V and 4 bases at J, with 12 bases in the middle. The V gene's germline CDR1 is LNHNV and CDR2 YYDKDF (reference sequence). The CDR3 has 13 amino acids. As DNA, the CDR3 is TGTGCCACTTCGAGGGTTGGCACCGGGGAGCTGTTTTTT. Encoded protein: CATSRVGTGELFF.

This clonotype was observed many times. CDR3 sequence (DNA): TGTGCCAGCAGCTACGGACAGGGGTTAACAGATACGCAGTATTTT. This encodes CASSYGQGLTDTQYF. The chain links TRBV12-3 or TRBV12-4 to TRBJ2-3; TRBD1 matches at 9 bases. V gave up 6 bases and J gave up 3 bases; unmatched junction bases: 7. The CDR3 totals 15 residues.

This clonotype was observed many times. The chain uses TRBV20-1 and TRBJ2-3, with 10 positions matching TRBD2. Germline V gene sequence: CDR1 DFQATT, CDR2 SNEGSKA (reference sequence). The CDR3 contains 15 residues. V was pared by 1 base and J by 1 base, with 2 bases of the junction left unmatched. The CDR3 spells CSARAGTSGTDTQYF. The CDR3 coding sequence is TGCAGTGCTAGAGCCGGGACTAGCGGCACAGATACGCAGTATTTT.

This clonotype was observed a few times. The rearrangement joins TRBV29-1 to TRBJ2-5; 8 positions agree with TRBD1. Germline V lookup: CDR1 SQVTM, CDR2 ANQGSEA. V lost 7 bases and J lost 5; bases outside the gene matches: 9. The CDR3 consists of 13 residues. As DNA, the CDR3 is TGCAGCGCGGACAGGGCGGTGCGGGAGACCCAGTACTTC. Its translation is CSADRAVRETQYF. The full variable domain, rest sourced from reference TRBV29-1 and TRBJ2-5, is SAVISQKPSRDICQRGTSLTIQCQVDSQVTMMFWYRQQPGQSLTLIATANQGSEATYESGFVIDKFPISRPNLTFSTLTVSNMSPEDSSIYLCSADRAVRETQYFGPGTRLLVL.